The rows below give T cell receptor beta chains drawn from one sample of a study of blood T cell repertoires in COVID-19. Profiling relied on immunoSEQ multiplex PCR, and the TCRdb table lists in-frame clones only, not all of them. The table lists about 84,000 clones, roughly 80% of them singletons. The sample taken for sequencing was peripheral blood. These receptors all come from a woman aged 80 or over with acute or convalescent COVID-19. The CDR3 runs from the conserved cysteine through the conserved F or W. D genes are given only for firm matches. The size field is filled for only some rows; it gives once, few, many or a size class.

size	V	D	J	DNA	CDR3
.	TRBV18	TRBD2	TRBJ2-1	TGTGCCAGCTCACCACCGGCGGGGGTATACAATGAGCAGTTCTTC	CASSPPAGVYNEQFF
.	TRBV19	TRBD1	TRBJ1-6	TGTGCCAGTAGTGCAGGGACAGCTGGCAATTCACCCCTCCACTTT	CASSAGTAGNSPLHF
.	TRBV2	TRBD1	TRBJ1-2	TGTGCCAGCAGCAGGACAGGGGGACTGGGTGGCTACACCTTC	CASSRTGGLGGYTF
.	TRBV3-1/TRBV3-2	.	TRBJ1-6	TGTGCCAGCAGCCAAGGGAGGGTTTCACCCCTCCACTTT	CASSQGRVSPLHF
.	TRBV5-4	TRBD1	TRBJ2-5	TGTGCCAGCAGCTTTACCCAGGGGGCGTGGGAGACCCAGTACTTC	CASSFTQGAWETQYF
.	TRBV5-1	TRBD1	TRBJ1-5	TGCGCCAGCAGTAGTGAAGGGGGCCATCAGCCCCAGCATTTT	CASSSEGGHQPQHF
.	TRBV5-1	.	TRBJ2-6	TGCGCCAGCAGCTTAACAGGACCGTCTGGGGCCAACGTCCTGACTTTC	CASSLTGPSGANVLTF
.	TRBV6-4	.	TRBJ1-1	TGTGCCAGCAGTTTTTCCAGGGACACTGAAGCTTTCTTT	CASSFSRDTEAFF
.	TRBV2	.	TRBJ1-5	TGTGCCAGCAGTGACAGGGAACGGCAGCCCCAGCATTTT	CASSDRERQPQHF
.	TRBV5-1	TRBD1	TRBJ2-1	TGCGCCAGCAGCTTGAGGCAGGGGGCGCGGAATGAGCAGTTCTTC	CASSLRQGARNEQFF
.	TRBV10-3	.	TRBJ1-2	TGTGCCATCAGGGACAGCCCTAACTATGGCTACACCTTC	CAIRDSPNYGYTF
medium-sized	TRBV29-1	TRBD1	TRBJ2-2	TGCAGCGTTGGCAGGGGGCGATTGGGAACCGGGGAGCTGTTTTTT	CSVGRGRLGTGELFF
.	TRBV5-1	.	TRBJ1-2	TGCGCCAGCAGCTTGACGGGGTATGGCTACACCTTC	CASSLTGYGYTF
.	TRBV7-2	.	TRBJ2-2	TGTGCCAGCAGCTTAGTGGCTCTGGTGAAGGAGCTGTTTTTT	CASSLVALVKELFF
.	TRBV24-1	.	TRBJ2-1	TGTGCCACCAGCCCGGCGGACAGATTTTTAAATGAGCAGTTCTTC	CATSPADRFLNEQFF
once	TRBV9	.	TRBJ2-5	TGTGCCAGCAGCGTAGCCAGCCAAGAGACCCAGTACTTC	CASSVASQETQYF
.	TRBV30	TRBD2	TRBJ2-1	TGTGCCGGGGTGGGGAGCGGGGGGGCGGAGTATGAGCAGTTCTTC	CAGVGSGGAEYEQFF
.	TRBV9	.	TRBJ2-3	TGTGCCAGCAGCCCCCGGGGTTTACGCACAGATACGCAGTATTTT	CASSPRGLRTDTQYF
.	TRBV6-2/TRBV6-3	.	TRBJ1-1	TGTGCCAGCAGTTACTTAGCCGCGAACACTGAAGCTTTCTTT	CASSYLAANTEAFF
.	TRBV7-6	TRBD2	TRBJ2-1	TGTGCCAGCAGCTTACTAAGTGGACTAGGAGCATACAATGAGCAGTTCTTC	CASSLLSGLGAYNEQFF
.	TRBV24-1	.	TRBJ1-2	TGTGCCACCAGCGCTGGACAGATCACTGGCTACACCTTC	CATSAGQITGYTF
.	TRBV3-1/TRBV3-2	.	TRBJ1-2	TGTGCCAGCAGCCAAGAAGGGTTAGAGGGAAACTATGGCTACACCTTC	CASSQEGLEGNYGYTF
many	TRBV19	TRBD2	TRBJ2-1	TGTGCCAGTAGTACCTCGAAAAGCGGGGACTCCTACAATGAGCAGTTCTTC	CASSTSKSGDSYNEQFF
.	TRBV30	TRBD1	TRBJ2-2	TGTGCCTGGATCAAGCCGGGACAGGGGATTTCCCGGGAGCTGTTTTTT	CAWIKPGQGISRELFF
.	TRBV6-4	TRBD1	TRBJ1-6	TGTGCCAGCTGGAAACAGGGGGAGAAATCACCCCTCCACTTT	CASWKQGEKSPLHF
.	TRBV2	TRBD1	TRBJ2-2	TGTGCCAGCGGCCGGGCAGGGGGCGCCCCCGGGGAGCTGTTTTTT	CASGRAGGAPGELFF
.	TRBV19	.	TRBJ1-6	TGTGCCAGTAGTATGGCCAATTCACCCCTCCACTTT	CASSMANSPLHF
.	TRBV5-1	TRBD2	TRBJ2-7	TGCGCCAGCAGCCCCAGACTAGCGGGGGGCTACGAGCAGTACTTC	CASSPRLAGGYEQYF
.	TRBV30	.	TRBJ1-2	TGTGCCTGGAGTGTACAGGGAGTCTATGGCTACACCTTC	CAWSVQGVYGYTF
.	TRBV28	.	TRBJ1-2	TGTGCCAGCAGTTTCCGCGGGCAGGGAGGCGTGCGGGGCTACACCTTC	CASSFRGQGGVRGYTF
.	TRBV11-2	TRBD1	TRBJ1-6	TGTGCCAGCAGCTTAGACCCGGACAGGAGCTCCTATAATTCACCCCTCCACTTT	CASSLDPDRSSYNSPLHF
.	TRBV6-5	TRBD1	TRBJ2-3	TGTGCCAGCAGTTACAGACAGGGGGCGAGCACAGATACGCAGTATTTT	CASSYRQGASTDTQYF
.	TRBV9	TRBD1	TRBJ1-4	TGTGCCAGCAGCGTTGGACAGGTATTTAATGAAAAACTGTTTTTT	CASSVGQVFNEKLFF
.	TRBV27	.	TRBJ2-1	TGTGCCAGCACCTCCCCAGGAGGATACAATGAGCAGTTCTTC	CASTSPGGYNEQFF
.	TRBV19	TRBD2	TRBJ2-2	TGTGCCAGTAGTAATTTAAGGGGACTAGCGGGGGGAACGAACACCGGGGAGCTGTTTTTT	CASSNLRGLAGGTNTGELFF
.	TRBV15	TRBD1	TRBJ2-5	TGTGCCACCAGCAGATCACCCGGGACAGGGGAGACCCAGTACTTC	CATSRSPGTGETQYF
.	TRBV12-3/TRBV12-4	.	TRBJ1-5	TGTGCCAGCAGTTTCGCCGAGGGGCCCCAGCATTTT	CASSFAEGPQHF
once	TRBV7-3	TRBD2	TRBJ2-7	TGTGCCAGCAGCCATGGCGGGGGGACCTACGAGCAGTACTTC	CASSHGGGTYEQYF
.	TRBV9	.	TRBJ2-3	TGTGCCAGCAACCTCTGGGGCCCCGGAGATACGCAGTATTTT	CASNLWGPGDTQYF
.	TRBV7-2	TRBD1	TRBJ2-5	TGTGCCAGCAGCACCGGACAGGGACAAGAGACCCAGTACTTC	CASSTGQGQETQYF
.	TRBV27	TRBD1	TRBJ1-5	TGTGCCAGCAGTCCCCGCCAGGGGGCCCAGGGGCAGCCCCAGCATTTT	CASSPRQGAQGQPQHF
.	TRBV6-4	TRBD1	TRBJ1-1	TGTGCCAGCAGTGACTCAGGGACAGGGGTCGCTTTCTTT	CASSDSGTGVAFF
once	TRBV11-3	.	TRBJ1-1	TGTGCCAGCAGCTTAGATCCCAGGCCGAACACTGAAGCTTTCTTT	CASSLDPRPNTEAFF
.	TRBV9	.	TRBJ1-1	TGTGCCAGCAGCGTTAGTTCAGGCGATCTCGGGAAAGCTTTCTTT	CASSVSSGDLGKAFF
.	TRBV19	TRBD1	TRBJ2-3	TGTGCCAGTAGTATGCTCCCAGGGGGCGTTTCACCCGTTAGCACAGATACGCAGTATTTT	CASSMLPGGVSPVSTDTQYF